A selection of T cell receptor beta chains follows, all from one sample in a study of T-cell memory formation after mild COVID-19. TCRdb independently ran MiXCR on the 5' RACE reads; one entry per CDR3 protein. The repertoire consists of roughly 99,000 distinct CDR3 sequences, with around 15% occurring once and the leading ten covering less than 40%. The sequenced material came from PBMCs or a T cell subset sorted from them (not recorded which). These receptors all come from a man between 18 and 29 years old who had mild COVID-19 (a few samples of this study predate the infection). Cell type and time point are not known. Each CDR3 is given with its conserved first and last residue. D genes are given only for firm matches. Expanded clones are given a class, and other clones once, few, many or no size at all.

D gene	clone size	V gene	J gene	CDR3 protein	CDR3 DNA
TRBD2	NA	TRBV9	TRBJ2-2	CASSSGTTNTGELFF	TGTGCCAGCAGCTCTGGGACTACGAACACCGGGGAGCTGTTTTTT
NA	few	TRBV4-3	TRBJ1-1	CASSQDIAGAPF	TGCGCCAGCAGCCAAGATATCGCGGGGGCACCATTT
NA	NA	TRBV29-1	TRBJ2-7	CSVVESSGRSYEQYF	TGCAGCGTTGTCGAGTCGTCAGGGAGAAGCTACGAGCAGTACTTC
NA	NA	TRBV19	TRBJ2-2	CASRGDPNTGELFF	TGTGCCAGTAGGGGGGACCCGAACACCGGGGAGCTGTTTTTT
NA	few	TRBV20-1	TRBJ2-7	CSARDLVWRLPYEQYF	TGCAGTGCTAGAGATCTGGTATGGAGGCTTCCCTACGAGCAGTACTTC
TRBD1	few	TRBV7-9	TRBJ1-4	CASSRTGSNEKLFF	TGTGCCAGCAGCCGGACAGGGTCCAATGAAAAACTGTTTTTT
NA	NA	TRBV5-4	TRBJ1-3	CASSFGPGENTIYF	TGTGCCAGCAGCTTCGGCCCTGGTGAAAACACCATATATTTT
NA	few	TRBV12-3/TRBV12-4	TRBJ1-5	CASSFGPYRSNQPQHF	TGTGCCAGCAGTTTCGGCCCGTATAGAAGCAATCAGCCCCAGCATTTT
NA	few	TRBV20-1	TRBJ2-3	CSARAQTQYF	TGCAGTGCTAGAGCTCAAACGCAGTATTTT
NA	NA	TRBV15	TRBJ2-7	CATSRGGLEQYF	TGTGCCACCAGCAGAGGGGGTCTCGAGCAGTACTTC